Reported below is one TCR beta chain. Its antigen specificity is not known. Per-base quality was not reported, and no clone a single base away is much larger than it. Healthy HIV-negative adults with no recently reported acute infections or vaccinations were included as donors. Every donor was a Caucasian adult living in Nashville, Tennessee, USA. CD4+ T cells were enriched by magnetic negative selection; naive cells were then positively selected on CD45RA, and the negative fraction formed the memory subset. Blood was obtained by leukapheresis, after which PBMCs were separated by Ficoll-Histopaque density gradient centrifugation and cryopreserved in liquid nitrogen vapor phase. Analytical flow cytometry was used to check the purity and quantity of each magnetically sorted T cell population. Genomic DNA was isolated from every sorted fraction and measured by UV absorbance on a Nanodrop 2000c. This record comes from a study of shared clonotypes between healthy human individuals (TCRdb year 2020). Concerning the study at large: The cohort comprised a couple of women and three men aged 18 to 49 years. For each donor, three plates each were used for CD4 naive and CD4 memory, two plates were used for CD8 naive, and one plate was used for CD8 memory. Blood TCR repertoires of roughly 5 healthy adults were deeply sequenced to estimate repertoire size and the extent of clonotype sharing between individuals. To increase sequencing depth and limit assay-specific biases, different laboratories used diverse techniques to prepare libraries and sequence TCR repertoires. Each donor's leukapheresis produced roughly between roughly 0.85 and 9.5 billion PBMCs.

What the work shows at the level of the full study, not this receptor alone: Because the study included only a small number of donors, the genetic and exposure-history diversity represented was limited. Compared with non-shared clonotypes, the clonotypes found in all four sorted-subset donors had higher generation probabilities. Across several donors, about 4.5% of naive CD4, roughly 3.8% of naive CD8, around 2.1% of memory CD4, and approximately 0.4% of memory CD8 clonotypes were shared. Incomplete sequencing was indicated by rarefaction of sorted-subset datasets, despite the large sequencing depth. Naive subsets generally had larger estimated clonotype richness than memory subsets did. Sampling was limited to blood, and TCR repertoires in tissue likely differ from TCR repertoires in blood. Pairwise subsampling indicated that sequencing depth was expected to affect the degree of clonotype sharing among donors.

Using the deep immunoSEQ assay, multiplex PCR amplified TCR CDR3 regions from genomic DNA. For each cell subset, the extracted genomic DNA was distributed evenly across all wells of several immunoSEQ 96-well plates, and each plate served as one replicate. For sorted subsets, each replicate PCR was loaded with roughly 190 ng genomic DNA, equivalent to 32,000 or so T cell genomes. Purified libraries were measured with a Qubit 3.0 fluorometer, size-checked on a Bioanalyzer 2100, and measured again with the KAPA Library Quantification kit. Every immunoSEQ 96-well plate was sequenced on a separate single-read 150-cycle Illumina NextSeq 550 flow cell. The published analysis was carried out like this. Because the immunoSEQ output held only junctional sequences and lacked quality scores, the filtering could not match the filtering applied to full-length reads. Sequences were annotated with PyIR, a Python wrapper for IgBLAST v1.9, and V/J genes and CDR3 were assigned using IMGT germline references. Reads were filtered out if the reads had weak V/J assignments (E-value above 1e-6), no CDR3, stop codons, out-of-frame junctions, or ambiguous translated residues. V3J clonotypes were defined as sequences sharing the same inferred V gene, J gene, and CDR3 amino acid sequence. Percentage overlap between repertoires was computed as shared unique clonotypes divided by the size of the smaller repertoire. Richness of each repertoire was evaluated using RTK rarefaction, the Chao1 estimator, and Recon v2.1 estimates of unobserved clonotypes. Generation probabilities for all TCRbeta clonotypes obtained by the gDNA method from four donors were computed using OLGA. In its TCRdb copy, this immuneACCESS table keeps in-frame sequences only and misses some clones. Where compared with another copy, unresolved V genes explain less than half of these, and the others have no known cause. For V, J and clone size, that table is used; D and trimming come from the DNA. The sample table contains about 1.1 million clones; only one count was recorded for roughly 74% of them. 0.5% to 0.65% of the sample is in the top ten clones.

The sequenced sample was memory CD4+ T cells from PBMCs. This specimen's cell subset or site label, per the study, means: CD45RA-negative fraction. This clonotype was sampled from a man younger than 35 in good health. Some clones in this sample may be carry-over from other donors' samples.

The DNA sequence is given as TGCGCCAGCAGCTTGAACGGACAGGGTGTTGAAAAACTGTTTTTT. This is translated as CASSLNGQGVEKLFF. In this chain, TRBV4-3 is recombined with TRBJ1-4; a stretch of 8 junction bases matches TRBD1. Here V drops 5 bases and J drops 7 bases, and the junction holds 9 bases not matched to any gene. The germline V gene encodes CDR1 LGHNA and CDR2 YSLEER. The CDR3 runs 15 amino acids, cysteine and phenylalanine included. Only the CDR3 DNA stays, 45 bases, in frame from base 1.